What follows are 15 T cell receptor beta chains derived from one specimen sequenced in a study of blood T cell repertoires in COVID-19. TCRdb's table, derived via immunoSEQ multiplex PCR, lists solely in-frame clones and lacks some. The sample contains 260,000 or so clones, 85% of which appear only once. The material sequenced was PBMCs or T cells enriched from blood (not recorded which). Source of these receptors: a woman between 50 and 59 years old who had recovered from COVID-19.

This chain connects TRBV3-1 (or the pseudogene TRBV3-2) to TRBJ1-4; a weak D match, TRBD1 (5 bases). The germline gives CDR1 LGHDT, CDR2 YNNKEL (reference sequence). The CDR3 has 21 residues. Trimming shortened V by 0 bases and J by 0 bases, and 23 bases separated the two germline ends. CDR3 sequence (DNA): TGTGCCAGCAGCCAAGAGAAGGTGGAACCTATCGACAGCTCAACTAATGAAAAACTGTTTTTT. This sequence encodes CASSQEKVEPIDSSTNEKLFF.

This clone was detected a few times. The J gene is TRBJ2-1, the V gene TRBV7-8, with TRBD2 matching 8 bases. The length of the CDR3 is 14 residues. After removal of 6 bases from V and 2 bases from J, the junction contained 3 bases not matched to a gene. Per the germline V gene, CDR1 is SGHVS and CDR2 is FQNEAQ. The CDR3 nucleotides read TGTGCCAGCAGTTCGGGGGGGGCCTACAATGAGCAGTTCTTC. Translated, it gives CASSSGGAYNEQFF.

The chain is built from TRBV7-9 and TRBJ2-2, with D maybe TRBD2 (5 bases). CDR1 and CDR2 (germline): SEHNR, FQNEAQ (reference sequence). Trimming stripped 0 bases from V and 3 bases from J, with 20 bases between. CDR3 length: 19 residues. In nucleotides, the CDR3 is TGTGCCAGCAGCTTAGCGCTTATTGTTGTAGGGAGAGACACCGGGGAGCTGTTTTTT. Translation: CASSLALIVVGRDTGELFF.

The V gene is TRBV7-9, the J gene TRBJ1-4, with D uncertain. From germline, CDR1 is SEHNR and CDR2 FQNEAQ (reference sequence). This CDR3 is 13 amino acids long. The V and J ends lost 0 bases and 7 bases respectively, with 6 bases between them. CDR3 DNA: TGTGCCAGCAGCTTAGCGTCGGGTGAAAAACTGTTTTTT. This sequence encodes CASSLASGEKLFF.

The chain recombines TRBV25-1 with TRBJ1-4; the match to TRBD1 covers 7 bases. V dropped 8 bases and J dropped 11; count of bases not matched to a gene: 11. The V gene's germline CDR1 is MGHDK and CDR2 SYGVNS. The CDR3 covers 13 residues. The CDR3 region is CASHDREKKKLFF. DNA for the CDR3: TGTGCCAGCCACGACAGGGAGAAGAAGAAACTGTTTTTT.

This chain connects TRBV18 to TRBJ2-7; the match to TRBD1 covers 7 bases. The V segment lost 3 bases and the J segment 3 bases; nucleotides outside the gene matches: 5. The CDR3 contains 14 residues. The germline gives CDR1 KGHSH, CDR2 LQKENI. The CDR3 loop reads CASSPPTGYYEQYF. In DNA form, the CDR3 reads TGTGCCAGCTCACCGCCGACAGGGTACTACGAGCAGTACTTC.

The genes are TRBV13 and TRBJ1-5, with a tentative D call TRBD1 (5 bases). This CDR3 has 14 residues. Germline-derived CDR1 and CDR2 are PRHDT and FYEKMQ (reference sequence). V was pared by 3 bases and J by 0 bases, with 6 bases between. Here the CDR3 reads CASSLGGSNQPQHF. Written as DNA, the CDR3 is TGTGCCAGCAGCTTGGGGGGTAGCAATCAGCCCCAGCATTTT.

The chain uses TRBV5-6 and TRBJ1-2; 7 nucleotides agree with TRBD1. Germline V gene sequence: CDR1 SGHDT, CDR2 YYEEEE. The CDR3 consists of 16 residues. V lost 2 bases and J lost 4; bases outside the gene matches: 11. In DNA form, the CDR3 reads TGTGCCAGCAGCTTTGGGACAGTTGTGTCTTCCTATGGCTACACCTTC. Its protein is CASSFGTVVSSYGYTF.

The gene calls are TRBV5-1 and TRBJ1-6; no reliable D call. Germline CDR1 reads SGHRS; CDR2 reads YFSETQ. The CDR3 contains 14 residues. V dropped 0 bases and J dropped 9 bases, with 10 bases sitting between them. CDR3 amino acids: CASSLERPGSPLHF. The DNA for the CDR3 is TGCGCCAGCAGCTTGGAAAGGCCGGGTTCACCCCTCCACTTT.

The chain recombines TRBV6-5 with TRBJ2-7; D may be TRBD2 (6 bases). The CDR3 has 14 residues. The germline CDR1 and CDR2 sequences are MNHEY and SVGAGI. V was pared by 0 bases and J by 6 bases, with 12 bases between. The CDR3 here is CASSYSGAGGEQYF. DNA for the CDR3: TGTGCCAGCAGTTACTCGGGAGCCGGGGGCGAGCAGTACTTC.

The rearrangement links TRBV18 to TRBJ1-1; TRBD1 agrees at 7 bases. The V gene end was trimmed by 5 bases and the J gene end by 8 bases; junction bases not matched to a gene: 8. The CDR3 totals 13 residues. Germline CDR1 KGHSH, CDR2 LQKENI. The CDR3 sequence is CASSTTTGEEAFF. The DNA for the CDR3 is TGTGCCAGCTCAACCACCACAGGGGAAGAAGCTTTCTTT.

In DNA form, the CDR3 reads TGTGCCAGCACCCCCCGGGGAGGGACCTACAATGAGCAGTTCTTC. This encodes CASTPRGGTYNEQFF. The chain carries TRBV2 and TRBJ2-1; 7 bases map to TRBD2. J lost 2 bases, V lost 7 bases, and 8 bases had no gene match. The CDR3 contains 15 residues. CDR1 is SNHLY and CDR2 is FYNNEI in the germline V gene.

The J gene is TRBJ1-5, the V gene TRBV2; 9 nucleotides agree with TRBD1. The germline V gene encodes CDR1 SNHLY and CDR2 FYNNEI. The CDR3 extends over 15 amino acids. J was trimmed by 7 bases and V by 5 bases; bases with no gene match: 9. The CDR3 bases are TGTGCCAGCAGTCTTCGCCGGGACAGGGAACAGCCCCAGCATTTT. Amino acid sequence: CASSLRRDREQPQHF.

The rearrangement uses TRBV21-1 and TRBJ2-7; the table calls TRBD1, which could not be checked here. TRBV21-1 is a pseudogene. The CDR3 contains 18 residues. This CDR3 reads CASSKGPGGRDSSYEQYF. The CDR3, as DNA: TGTGCCAGCAGCAAAGGCCCAGGCGGGCGGGACAGCTCCTACGAGCAGTACTTC.

The genes are TRBV11-2 and TRBJ1-1, with no clear D. The germline V and J ends were trimmed by 3 bases and 1 base, with 6 bases remaining between them. The CDR3 sequence is 13 residues long. In germline, CDR1 is SGHAT, CDR2 FQNNGV. Here the CDR3 reads CASSFRENTEAFF. The CDR3 DNA reads TGTGCCAGCAGCTTCCGAGAGAACACTGAAGCTTTCTTT. The full variable domain, its missing parts supplied by reference TRBV11-2 and TRBJ1-1, is EAGVAQSPRYKIIEKRQSVAFWCNPISGHATLYWYQQILGQGPKLLIQFQNNGVVDDSQLPKDRFSAERLKGVDSTLKIQPAKLEDSAVYLCASSFRENTEAFFGQGTRLTVV.